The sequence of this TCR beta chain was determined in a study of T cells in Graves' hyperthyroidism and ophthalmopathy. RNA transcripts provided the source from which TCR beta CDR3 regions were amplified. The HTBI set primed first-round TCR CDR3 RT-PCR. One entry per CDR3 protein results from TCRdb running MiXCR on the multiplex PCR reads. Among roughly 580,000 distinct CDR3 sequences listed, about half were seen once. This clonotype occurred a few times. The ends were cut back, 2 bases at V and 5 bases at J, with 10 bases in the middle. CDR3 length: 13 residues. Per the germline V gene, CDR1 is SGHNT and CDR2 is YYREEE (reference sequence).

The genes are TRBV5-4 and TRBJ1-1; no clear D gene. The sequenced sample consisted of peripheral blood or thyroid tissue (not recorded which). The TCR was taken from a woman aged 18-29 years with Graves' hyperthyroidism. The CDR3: CASSFNLETEAFF. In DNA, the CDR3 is TGTGCCAGCAGCTTTAACCTGGAAACTGAAGCTTTCTTT. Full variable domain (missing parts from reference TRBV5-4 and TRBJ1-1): ETGVTQSPTHLIKTRGQQVTLRCSSQSGHNTVSWYQQALGQGPQFIFQYYREEENGRGNFPPRFSGLQFPNYSSELNVNALELDDSALYLCASSFNLETEAFFGQGTRLTVV.